The 23 T cell receptor beta chains below come from one sample, sequenced in a study of cytomegalovirus exposure and HLA in healthy donors. PCR primers comprised 60 Vbeta and 13 Jbeta primers. Sequenced by immunoSEQ multiplex PCR; TCRdb stores in-frame clones only, minus some. The repertoire consists of about 220,000 clones, with 82% occurring once and the leading ten covering around 5.7%. Specimen: PBMCs. Receptors originate from a woman aged 40 to 50 in good health and CMV-seropositive.

This chain links TRBV2 with TRBJ2-3, with 8 bases matching TRBD1. V lost 3 bases and J lost 8; bases outside the gene matches: 7. The CDR3 runs 14 residues. CDR1 and CDR2 (germline): SNHLY, FYNNEI. The CDR3, as DNA: TGTGCCAGCAGTGATCTGGACAGGGTCCGTACGCAGTATTTT. It translates to CASSDLDRVRTQYF.

The chain has TRBV7-9 and TRBJ1-1; D not certain. V was trimmed by 5 bases and J by 3 bases, leaving 10 bases between them. Germline CDR1 is SEHNR and CDR2 is FQNEAQ (reference sequence). CDR3 length equals 13 residues. This CDR3 reads CASSRGRDTEAFF. The CDR3 region has the DNA TGTGCCAGCAGCCGAGGGAGAGACACTGAAGCTTTCTTT.

The V and J genes are TRBV11-1 and TRBJ1-1; no clear D. This CDR3 comprises 15 residues. Per germline, CDR1 SGHAT and CDR2 FQDESV (reference sequence). V lost 0 bases to trimming and J lost 8 bases, with 16 bases between them. CDR3 in DNA: TGTGCCAGCAGCTTAGCGCGTGGGCCGGGAGGCGAAGCTTTCTTT. Translating gives CASSLARGPGGEAFF.

This rearrangement joins TRBV5-1 to TRBJ1-1; D is unresolved. V was pared by 0 bases and J by 5 bases, with 5 bases between. Germline V lookup: CDR1 SGHRS, CDR2 YFSETQ. CDR3 length equals 12 residues. CDR3 loop: CASSLGATEAFF. The CDR3 DNA reads as TGCGCCAGCAGCTTGGGGGCTACTGAAGCTTTCTTT.

The genes are TRBV2 and TRBJ2-3, with 10 bases fitting TRBD2. This CDR3 is built from 14 residues. Germline values: CDR1 SNHLY, CDR2 FYNNEI. Trimming took 6 bases from V and 7 from J; bases not matched to a gene: 7. CDR3 sequence reads: CASSILAGTNTQYF. CDR3 nucleotides: TGTGCCAGCAGCATACTAGCGGGGACGAATACGCAGTATTTT.

As concerns this clone: The same CDR3 can be traced to other DNA sequences in this sample. This chain links TRBV11-3 with TRBJ1-1, with no clear D. V lost 1 base, J lost 8 bases, and 8 bases lay in between. CDR3 length: 12 residues. Looked up from germline, CDR1 is SGHNT and CDR2 is YENEEA. For the CDR3, the DNA is TGTGCCAGCAGCTTAGGACGGGGAGAAGCTTTCTTT. It is translated as CASSLGRGEAFF.

This clone occurred a few times. This chain uses TRBV18 with TRBJ1-1; the D gene is possibly TRBD1 (5 bases). The CDR3 runs to 14 residues. Germline loops: CDR1 KGHSH, CDR2 LQKENI. V dropped 4 bases and J dropped 4 bases, with 13 bases sitting between them. The CDR3 is CASSRGEGFTEAFF. In nucleotides, the CDR3 is TGTGCCAGCTCACGGGGGGAGGGCTTCACTGAAGCTTTCTTT.

The chain joins TRBV19 to TRBJ1-1; D is undetermined. Germline loops: CDR1 LNHDA, CDR2 SQIVND (reference sequence). V was pared by 3 bases and J by 1 base, with 3 bases between. The CDR3 runs to 12 residues. The CDR3 coding sequence is TGTGCCAGTAGTATCGGGAACACTGAAGCTTTCTTT. Its translation is CASSIGNTEAFF.

V gene TRBV29-1 combines with J gene TRBJ1-1; the D gene is possibly TRBD1 (5 bases). CDR3 length: 13 amino acids. V was trimmed by 3 bases and J by 6 bases, leaving 14 bases between them. CDR1 and CDR2 from the germline V gene are SQVTM and ANQGSEA. In DNA form, the CDR3 reads TGCAGCGTTGATTTTAGGGGCAGCCCTGAAGCTTTCTTT. It is translated as CSVDFRGSPEAFF.

The genes are TRBV7-7 and TRBJ2-1, with 7 bases fitting TRBD2. J gave up 5 bases and V 2 bases, and 3 bases lay outside the gene matches. CDR3 length: 14 residues. Germline V gene lookup returns CDR1 SSHAT and CDR2 FNYEAQ (reference sequence). CDR3 in amino acids: CASSLFSGDNEQFF. As DNA, the CDR3 is TGTGCCAGCAGCTTATTCAGCGGGGACAATGAGCAGTTCTTC.

This CDR3 reads CASRNNYRGSTEAFF. The CDR3 DNA reads TGCGCCAGCAGAAATAATTACAGGGGGAGTACTGAAGCTTTCTTT. The rearrangement joins TRBV4-3 to TRBJ1-1; TRBD1 aligns across 8 bases. J gave up 5 bases and V 6 bases, and 11 bases lay outside the gene matches. Germline V lookup: CDR1 LGHNA, CDR2 YSLEER. The CDR3 has 15 amino acids.

The chain uses TRBV2 and TRBJ1-6, with 7 bases aligning to TRBD1. V shed 6 bases and J 3 bases; nucleotides not matched to a gene: 5. The length of the CDR3 is 15 residues. Germline CDR1 is SNHLY and CDR2 is FYNNEI. The CDR3 region is CASRLDRFYNSPLHF. CDR3 bases: TGTGCCAGCAGACTGGACAGGTTCTATAATTCACCCCTCCACTTT.

This chain joins TRBV5-4 and TRBJ1-6, with TRBD1 as a possible D gene (6 bases). The CDR3 extends over 14 amino acids. Germline-derived CDR1 and CDR2 are SGHNT and YYREEE (reference sequence). Trimming stripped 1 base from V and 10 bases from J, with 12 bases between. CDR3: CASSLMKGESPLHF. Written as DNA, the CDR3 is TGTGCCAGCAGCTTGATGAAGGGGGAATCACCCCTCCACTTT.

This rearrangement joins TRBV19 to TRBJ2-5; D is unclear. Trimming took off 5 bases at V and 2 bases at J, with 9 bases between the two ends. The CDR3 is 13 amino acids. Germline CDR1 and CDR2: LNHDA and SQIVND (reference sequence). In nucleotides, the CDR3 is TGTGCCAGTAGTCGAACAGATCAAGAGACCCAGTACTTC. As protein: CASSRTDQETQYF.

This sequence joins TRBV19 and TRBJ1-2; the D is unclear. CDR3 length: 14 amino acids. The germline CDR1 and CDR2 sequences are LNHDA and SQIVND (reference sequence). V lost 1 base and J 5 bases, leaving 11 bases between the germline ends. CDR3 region: CASSIVDNGYGYTF. In DNA, the CDR3 is TGTGCCAGTAGTATAGTTGATAACGGTTATGGCTACACCTTC.

This clone has only one observation. J is TRBJ1-4 and V is TRBV7-2; 8 nucleotides match TRBD1. V trimming: 0 bases; J trimming: 7 bases; junction bases outside the gene matches: 4. Germline CDR1 reads SGHTA; CDR2 reads FQGNSA. The CDR3 totals 15 residues. The CDR3 protein is CASSLAAGGSEKLFF. For the CDR3, the DNA is TGTGCCAGCAGCTTAGCCGCAGGGGGCAGTGAAAAACTGTTTTTT.

J is TRBJ2-7 and V is TRBV9; the D gene is possibly TRBD2 (6 bases). The germline V and J ends were trimmed by 2 bases and 2 bases, with 11 bases remaining between them. This CDR3 region has 14 residues. CDR1 and CDR2 (germline): SGDLS, YYNGEE. CDR3 in DNA: TGTGCCAGCAGCGTGGGGACTGGGCCCTACGAGCAGTACTTC. It specifies CASSVGTGPYEQYF.

The CDR3 region has the DNA TGTGCCAGCAGGGGGGAGGTGGGAATACCACCCCTCCACTTT. Amino acids: CASRGEVGIPPLHF. The J gene is TRBJ1-6, the V gene TRBV2, with D possibly matching TRBD1 (5 bases). The CDR3 contains 14 residues. V lost 6 bases and J 11 bases, leaving 17 bases between the germline ends. CDR1 and CDR2 from the germline V gene are SNHLY and FYNNEI.

V usage is TRBV10-3 and J usage is TRBJ1-1, with D unresolved. Germline-derived CDR1 and CDR2 are ENHRY and SYGVKD. The V gene lost 5 bases and the J gene lost 5 bases, with 12 bases spanning the gap. The CDR3 has 13 residues. DNA for the CDR3: TGTGCCATCAGTCCGGGGTTTTTGACTGAAGCTTTCTTT. Its translation: CAISPGFLTEAFF.

The chain recombines TRBV6-1 with TRBJ2-7; TRBD2 aligns across 13 bases. CDR3 length equals 15 residues. Germline CDR1 is MNHNS and CDR2 is SASEGT. Trimming at V came to 7 bases and at J to 5 bases, leaving 8 bases not matched to a gene. The CDR3 reads CASTLTSGRRDEQYF. CDR3 sequence (DNA): TGTGCCAGCACTTTGACTAGCGGGAGGAGGGACGAGCAGTACTTC.

The CDR3: CASSLTQGAMKLEYGYTF. In nucleotides, the CDR3 is TGCGCCAGCAGCCTCACTCAGGGGGCAATGAAGTTAGAGTATGGCTACACCTTC. V is TRBV5-1 and J is TRBJ1-2; 8 bases align to TRBD1. V was clipped by 4 bases and J by 5 bases; unmatched bases: 19. The CDR3 runs 18 residues. Germline CDR1 SGHRS, CDR2 YFSETQ.

The rearrangement uses TRBV2 and TRBJ1-4; D call uncertain. The CDR3 contains 14 residues. Trimming took 7 bases from V and 5 from J, leaving 14 bases between them. Germline V gene data show CDR1 as SNHLY and CDR2 as FYNNEI. The CDR3 spells CASTGDSRNEKLFF. CDR3 DNA: TGTGCCAGCACGGGTGACTCTCGGAATGAAAAACTGTTTTTT.

J is TRBJ2-3 and V is TRBV4-1; D is possibly TRBD2 (6 bases). CDR1 and CDR2 from the germline V gene are MGHRA and YSYEKL. This CDR3 contains 16 residues. Trimming left V 1 base short and J 4 bases short, with 15 bases between. The CDR3 loop reads CASSQGASAVADTQYF. CDR3 DNA sequence: TGCGCCAGCAGCCAAGGGGCTAGCGCGGTCGCAGATACGCAGTATTTT.